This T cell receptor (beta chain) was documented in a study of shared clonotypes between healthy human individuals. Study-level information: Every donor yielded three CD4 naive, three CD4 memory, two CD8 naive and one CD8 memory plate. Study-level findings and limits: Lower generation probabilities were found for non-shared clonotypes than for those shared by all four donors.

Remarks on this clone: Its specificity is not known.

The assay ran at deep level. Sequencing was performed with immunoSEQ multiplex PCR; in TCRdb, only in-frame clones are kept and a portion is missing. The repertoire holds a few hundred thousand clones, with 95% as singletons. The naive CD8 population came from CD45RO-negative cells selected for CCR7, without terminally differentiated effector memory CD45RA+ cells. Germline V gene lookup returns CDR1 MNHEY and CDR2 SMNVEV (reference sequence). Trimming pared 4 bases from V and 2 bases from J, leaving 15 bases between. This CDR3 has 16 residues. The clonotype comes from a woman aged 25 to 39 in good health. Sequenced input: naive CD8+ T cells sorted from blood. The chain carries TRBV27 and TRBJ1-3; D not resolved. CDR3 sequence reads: CASSSRIGRAGNTIYF. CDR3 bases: TGTGCCAGCAGTTCAAGAATTGGTAGGGCTGGAAACACCATATATTTT.